Below are 9 T cell receptor beta chains sequenced from a single sample in a study of identical twins. MiXCR was run by TCRdb on the 5' RACE reads, yielding one entry per CDR3 protein. Altogether about 260,000 distinct CDR3 sequences are present, 5.5% to 8% being singletons, with the ten largest covering 3.6%. The same specimen was also included in a second study, on yellow fever vaccine responses in identical twins.

The sequencing sample was made of memory (CD45RO+) T cells sorted from blood. Receptor source: a woman between 18 and 30 years old in good health.

This clonotype was seen many times. The V gene is TRBV29-1, the J gene TRBJ1-2, with D tentatively TRBD1 (5 bases). Germline V gene data show CDR1 as SQVTM and CDR2 as ANQGSEA. This CDR3 region has 12 residues. Trimming pared 6 bases from V and 8 bases from J, leaving 16 bases between. CDR3 DNA sequence: TGCAGCGTCGGGACGTCCAATTCCGGCTACACCTTC. It codes for CSVGTSNSGYTF.

The table lists this clonotype with many counts. DNA of the CDR3: TGCGCCAGCAGCCGGGCCGGGGGGGTCACTGAAGCTTTCTTT. It specifies CASSRAGGVTEAFF. The chain uses TRBV4-1 and TRBJ1-1, with a weak D call TRBD1 (5 bases). The V end lost 4 bases, the J end lost 4 bases, and 13 bases lay between the germline ends. CDR3 length: 14 amino acids. CDR1 is MGHRA, CDR2 YSYEKL, per germline.

This clonotype has at least ten counts. The chain combines TRBV5-6 with TRBJ2-3; D not resolved. Germline V lookup: CDR1 SGHDT, CDR2 YYEEEE. This CDR3 region has 14 residues. V was cut by 2 bases and J by 0 bases, with 7 bases left in between. In DNA, the CDR3 is TGTGCCAGCAGCTTCAGTGGAAGCACAGATACGCAGTATTTT. This encodes CASSFSGSTDTQYF.

Points on this clonotype: A much larger clone lies one base from this, so it may be a read error. This likely comes from a read error, as the CDR3 has no conserved phenylalanine or tryptophan at its end. The DNA is left out, because the CDR3 cannot be placed on it with certainty; the CDR3 is given as TCRdb lists it. The chain combines TRBV14 with TRBJ2-6; no DNA check was done on the table's D call, TRBD1. The CDR3 extends over 13 residues, inclusive of both ends. The V gene's germline CDR1 is SGHDN and CDR2 FVKESK. This chain's CDR3 is CASSPIHGGGALS.

This chain uses TRBV20-1 with TRBJ2-7; possible D gene TRBD1, 5 bases. Trimming pared 5 bases from V and 5 bases from J, leaving 10 bases between. The CDR3 is 11 residues long. Germline-derived CDR1 and CDR2 are DFQATT and SNEGSKA (reference sequence). Here the CDR3 reads CSAQGTHEQYF. In nucleotides, the CDR3 is TGCAGTGCTCAGGGTACCCACGAGCAGTACTTC.

This clonotype was seen at least ten times. The gene calls are TRBV5-1 and TRBJ2-1; D is tentatively TRBD1 or TRBD2 (5 bases each). CDR1 SGHRS and CDR2 YFSETQ come from the germline V gene. The V gene lost 5 bases and the J gene lost 9 bases, with 18 bases spanning the gap. CDR3 size: 14 residues. CDR3 loop: CASRPSLAQGEQFF. The CDR3 DNA sequence: TGCGCCAGCAGACCATCCCTAGCTCAGGGTGAGCAGTTCTTC.

This clonotype was observed a few times. CDR3 DNA sequence: TGTGCCATCAGTGAGGGCGGGGGAGGAGATACGCAGTATTTT. The encoded protein is CAISEGGGGDTQYF. V usage is TRBV10-3 and J usage is TRBJ2-3; the match to TRBD2 covers 7 bases. The V segment lost 2 bases and the J segment 5 bases; nucleotides outside the gene matches: 4. This CDR3 comprises 14 residues. Germline-derived CDR1 and CDR2 are ENHRY and SYGVKD.

The CDR3 DNA is TGTGCCAGCAGCTTGGGGGACAGGGGGCTAGTAGATACGCAGTATTTT. Translated, it gives CASSLGDRGLVDTQYF. The V and J genes are TRBV5-4 and TRBJ2-3, with TRBD1 matching 12 bases. Trimming cost V 0 bases and J 5 bases; bases outside gene matches: 4. The CDR3 runs 16 residues. The germline V gene encodes CDR1 SGHNT and CDR2 YYREEE (reference sequence).

Only a few counts were recorded for this clonotype. This sequence joins TRBV20-1 and TRBJ2-7, with D perhaps matching TRBD2 (6 bases). Germline values: CDR1 DFQATT, CDR2 SNEGSKA (reference sequence). Trimming shortened V by 5 bases and J by 4 bases, and 18 bases separated the two germline ends. The CDR3 totals 14 residues. CDR3 DNA sequence: TGCAGTGCTCTAACCGGGACTTCAGGGTACGAGCAGTACTTC. Translation gives CSALTGTSGYEQYF.